This TCR beta chain was captured by sequencing in a study of Graves' ophthalmopathy and Graves' hyperthyroidism. The authors amplified TCR beta CDR3 regions from RNA transcripts. An initial RT-PCR round employing HTBI primers preceded a second-round multiplex PCR. TCRdb re-derived calls from the multiplex PCR reads in MiXCR, one entry per CDR3 protein. Of a few hundred thousand distinct CDR3 sequences in the sample, about a sixth were seen once. In this sample, this clonotype turned up many times. CDR1 MDHEN and CDR2 SYDVKM come from the germline V gene. Trimming pared 5 bases from V and 11 bases from J, leaving 22 bases between. The CDR3 has 15 amino acids.

V and J are TRBV28 and TRBJ1-5, with D possibly being TRBD1 (5 bases). This clonotype was sampled from an adult woman with stable Graves' hyperthyroidism. The sequencing input was peripheral blood. The DNA for the CDR3 is TGTGCCAGCAGTCTCTACGGGAGGCAGGGTGGAACCCAGCATTTT. It translates to CASSLYGRQGGTQHF.